Below are 10 T cell receptor beta chains sequenced from a single sample in a study of shared clonotypes between healthy human individuals. Sequencing used immunoSEQ multiplex PCR; TCRdb keeps in-frame clones, though not all of them. This sample has approximately 1.1 million clones, with around 78% found just once. The sequencing input was memory CD4+ T cells from PBMCs. The subset: CD45RA-negative fraction. These receptors all stem from a man between 18 and 35 years old in good health. Some clones in this sample may be carry-over from other donors' samples.

For this clone: Other nucleotide sequences in the sample specify the same CDR3. The J gene is TRBJ2-5, the V gene TRBV18; 7 positions match TRBD1. Unmatched junction bases numbered 4, after V lost 1 base and J lost 5 bases. This CDR3 region has 14 residues. Germline lookup yields CDR1 KGHSH and CDR2 LQKENI. The CDR3: CASSPRAGGETQYF. CDR3 nucleotides: TGTGCCAGCTCACCACGGGCAGGGGGTGAGACCCAGTACTTC.

Of note for this clone: Other DNA sequences in the sample encode the same CDR3. The chain has TRBV11-2 and TRBJ2-7; D might be TRBD1 (6 bases). The CDR3 loop spans 12 amino acids. Per the germline V gene, CDR1 is SGHAT and CDR2 is FQNNGV. V was cut by 3 bases and J by 3 bases, with 6 bases left in between. The CDR3 reads CASSLTGYEQYF. CDR3 DNA sequence: TGTGCCAGCAGCTTGACAGGCTACGAGCAGTACTTC.

The genes are TRBV30 and TRBJ2-7; 12 bases align to TRBD2. From germline, CDR1 is GTSNPN and CDR2 SVGIG (reference sequence). The CDR3 totals 17 residues. The ends lost 2 bases at V and 6 bases at J; junction bases unmatched: 14. The CDR3 loop is CAWSRRPESSGRGEQYF. The CDR3 DNA sequence: TGTGCCTGGAGTCGTCGCCCCGAATCTAGCGGGAGGGGCGAGCAGTACTTC.

DNA for the CDR3: TGCGCCAGCAGCCCAGGGACACTTGAAGCTTTCTTT. It specifies CASSPGTLEAFF. The chain links TRBV5-1 to TRBJ1-1; D may be TRBD1 (6 bases). The CDR3 sequence is 12 residues long. V was cut by 4 bases and J by 7 bases, with 11 bases left in between. The germline V gene encodes CDR1 SGHRS and CDR2 YFSETQ.

The count of this clone is one. This chain uses TRBV4-3 with TRBJ2-7; 7 nucleotides align to TRBD2. Trimming at V came to 0 bases and at J to 7 bases, leaving 3 bases not matched to a gene. Per germline, CDR1 LGHNA and CDR2 YSLEER. The CDR3 contains 13 residues. The CDR3 DNA reads TGCGCCAGCAGCCAAGAGGGAGGGGATGAGCAGTACTTC. Protein: CASSQEGGDEQYF.

The rearrangement joins TRBV4-1 to TRBJ1-3; weak D call: TRBD1 (5 bases). V lost 0 bases and J 5 bases, leaving 14 bases between the germline ends. This CDR3 is built from 16 residues. CDR1 MGHRA and CDR2 YSYEKL come from the germline V gene. The chain's CDR3 is CASSQDATRERNTIYF. The DNA for the CDR3 is TGCGCCAGCAGCCAAGATGCCACCAGGGAAAGAAACACCATATATTTT.

This clone has at least ten counts. The V call is TRBV11-3, the J call TRBJ2-5, with TRBD1 as a possible D gene (6 bases). The V gene lost 0 bases and the J gene lost 3 bases, with 11 bases spanning the gap. Germline V gives CDR1 SGHNT, CDR2 YENEEA. The CDR3 covers 15 residues. CDR3 sequence: CASSLDRGKEETQYF. CDR3 DNA: TGTGCCAGCAGCTTAGACAGGGGCAAGGAAGAGACCCAGTACTTC. Together with reference TRBV11-3 and TRBJ2-5, the CDR3 gives the full variable domain: EAGVVQSPRYKIIEKKQPVAFWCNPISGHNTLYWYLQNLGQGPELLIRYENEEAVDDSQLPKDRFSAERLKGVDSTLKIQPAELGDSAVYLCASSLDRGKEETQYFGPGTRLLVL.

The rearrangement joins TRBV7-9 to TRBJ1-5; tentatively, D is TRBD1 (6 bases). Germline CDR1 SEHNR, CDR2 FQNEAQ (reference sequence). The CDR3 consists of 15 residues. V lost 5 bases to trimming and J lost 6 bases, with 17 bases between them. CDR3 coding DNA: TGTGCCAGCAGCCCAGCGGGGGGCGGAAGTCAGCCCCAGCATTTT. Translation gives CASSPAGGGSQPQHF.

This chain links TRBV6-5 with TRBJ1-1; 7 nucleotides match TRBD1. With 6 bases clipped from V and 4 bases from J, the junction kept 5 bases outside the gene matches. The V gene's germline CDR1 is MNHEY and CDR2 SVGAGI. This CDR3 has 13 residues. This CDR3 is CASRTGQSTEAFF. The CDR3 DNA sequence: TGTGCCAGCAGAACGGGACAGTCCACTGAAGCTTTCTTT.

The CDR3 region is CASRDTGFADTQYF. For the CDR3, the DNA is TGTGCCAGCAGGGATACAGGGTTCGCAGATACGCAGTATTTT. The rearrangement links TRBV6-5 to TRBJ2-3, with D possibly being TRBD1 (6 bases). The germline V gene encodes CDR1 MNHEY and CDR2 SVGAGI. The germline V and J ends were trimmed by 6 bases and 4 bases, with 14 bases remaining between them. The CDR3 has 14 amino acids.